The sequence of this T cell receptor (beta chain) was determined in a study of blood T cell repertoires in COVID-19. V shed 1 base, J shed 0 bases, and the junction held 2 bases outside the gene matches. In germline, CDR1 is SGHKS, CDR2 YYEKEE (reference sequence). There are 15 residues in the CDR3. The authors' processing: Amplification from reference gene primers served as the basis for estimated nucleated cell counts. Using immunoSEQ multiplex PCR, the repertoire was profiled, and TCRdb retains in-frame clones only, with some absent. V, J and clone size were drawn from that table, and D and trimming were deduced from the DNA. The sample lists around 250,000 clones, 75% to 90% seen once, with 3.5% to 5% in the top ten.

The sequence came from a woman in her forties who had recovered from COVID-19. The chain recombines TRBV5-5 with TRBJ2-3, with 7 bases lining up with TRBD2. Sequencing used peripheral blood. CDR3 DNA: TGTGCCAGCAGCTTGCTTAGCGGGAGCACAGATACGCAGTATTTT. Translation gives CASSLLSGSTDTQYF. Full variable domain (missing parts from reference TRBV5-5 and TRBJ2-3): DAGVTQSPTHLIKTRGQQVTLRCSPISGHKSVSWYQQVLGQGPQFIFQYYEKEERGRGNFPDRFSARQFPNYSSELNVNALLLGDSALYLCASSLLSGSTDTQYFGPGTRLTVL.